This TCR beta chain comes out of a study of T cell responses to AZD1222 COVID-19 vaccine. Second-dose intervals of approximately 4 or approximately 12 weeks were pooled. Looked up from germline, CDR1 is GTSNPN and CDR2 is SVGIG (reference sequence). The CDR3 contains 17 residues. V was clipped by 2 bases and J by 8 bases; unmatched bases: 15. Generated by immunoSEQ multiplex PCR, the TCRdb table keeps only in-frame clones and is missing some. The sample includes about 120,000 clones, roughly nine tenths of them seen just once. The source of this sequence is an adult who received the AZD1222 COVID-19 vaccine. The sequencing used peripheral blood, collected 28 days after the second AZD1222 dose. V usage is TRBV30 and J usage is TRBJ1-4; 9 positions agree with TRBD1. The CDR3, as DNA: TGTGCCTGGAGTAAAAACCCCCCCGGGACAGGGACCGAAAAACTGTTTTTT. Its protein is CAWSKNPPGTGTEKLFF.